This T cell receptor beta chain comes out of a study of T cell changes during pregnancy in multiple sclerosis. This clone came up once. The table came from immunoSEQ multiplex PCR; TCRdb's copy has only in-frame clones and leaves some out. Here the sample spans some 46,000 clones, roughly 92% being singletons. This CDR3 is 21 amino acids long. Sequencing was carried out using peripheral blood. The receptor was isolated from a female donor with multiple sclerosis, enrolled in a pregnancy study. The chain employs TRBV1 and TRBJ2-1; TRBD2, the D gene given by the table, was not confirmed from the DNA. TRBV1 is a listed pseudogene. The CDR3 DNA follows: TGCACCAGCAGCCAAGAGGGGGAGGGGACGGACGTAGCGGGAGAGCGTAATGAGCAGTTCTTC. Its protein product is CTSSQEGEGTDVAGERNEQFF.